This T cell receptor (beta chain) appears in the sequencing data of a study of OX40 agonist ivuxolimab in advanced cancers. Overall study results and limits: Also showing low normalized T-cell clonal expansion were some of the nonresponders.

Per germline, CDR1 SGHDN and CDR2 FVKESK. The V segment lost 4 bases and the J segment 2 bases; nucleotides outside the gene matches: 5. This CDR3 region has 14 residues. To note about this clone: Its antigen is unknown.

Clones were read by immunoSEQ multiplex PCR, and TCRdb kept only the in-frame ones, dropping some. The sample records about 69,000 clones, around 91% being singletons. The chain couples TRBV14 to TRBJ2-7, with 7 bases fitting TRBD1. This sample comprised CD4+ or CD8+ T cells sorted from blood, obtained in a trial of the OX40 agonist ivuxolimab. This clonotype originated in an adult with an advanced solid tumor such as melanoma, head and neck, liver or kidney cancer. CDR3 bases: TGTGCCAGCAGCCGCCGGGACAGAGCCTACGAGCAGTACTTC. Amino acid sequence: CASSRRDRAYEQYF.